The 21 T cell receptor beta chains below all came from one sample that was sequenced in a study of vaccination effects on CD4 cells after COVID-19. These receptors have no identified antigens. Using viral peptide pools, the ViraFEST assay grew out antigen-specific CD4+ T cells prior to sequencing. Following 10 days of culture, CD4+ T cells were isolated. Neither prior SARS-CoV-2 infection nor positive nucleocapsid antibodies were present in the vaccine recipients. Sequenced by immunoSEQ multiplex PCR; TCRdb stores in-frame clones only, minus some. The data show about 63,000 clones, with roughly 76% seen just once and about 4% held by the top ten. The source was CD4+ T cells from PBMCs cultured with HCoV-OC43 spike peptides, collected before COVID-19 vaccination. Subset described: HCoV-OC43 spike overlapping peptide pool stimulation. Receptor source: a human donor who received a COVID-19 vaccine.

The J gene is TRBJ2-1, the V gene TRBV7-9, with a possible D match to TRBD2 (6 bases). Trimming took 1 base from V and 9 from J, leaving 13 bases between them. CDR3 size: 14 residues. Germline V gene data show CDR1 as SEHNR and CDR2 as FQNEAQ (reference sequence). The CDR3 protein is CASSLGTILTEQFF. DNA for the CDR3: TGTGCCAGCAGCTTAGGGACTATCCTAACTGAGCAGTTCTTC.

The rearrangement links TRBV15 to TRBJ2-5; 12 nucleotides match TRBD2. This CDR3 is built from 16 residues. In germline, CDR1 is LNHNV, CDR2 YYDKDF (reference sequence). J gave up 5 bases and V 2 bases, and 6 bases lay outside the gene matches. CDR3 sequence reads: CATSRLAGGTRETQYF. The CDR3 DNA is TGTGCCACCAGCAGACTAGCGGGGGGGACGAGGGAGACCCAGTACTTC.

This chain connects TRBV15 to TRBJ2-2; 7 bases are shared with TRBD1. The CDR3 runs 14 residues. Germline V lookup: CDR1 LNHNV, CDR2 YYDKDF (reference sequence). The V gene end was trimmed by 2 bases and the J gene end by 7 bases; junction bases not matched to a gene: 4. CDR3 protein: CATSRPDRVGELFF. In nucleotides, the CDR3 is TGTGCCACCAGCAGACCTGACAGGGTCGGGGAGCTGTTTTTT.

The V gene is TRBV2, the J gene TRBJ1-2; D gene ambiguous. CDR1 is SNHLY and CDR2 is FYNNEI in the germline V gene. The V end lost 1 base, the J end lost 8 bases, and 8 bases lay between the germline ends. There are 12 residues in the CDR3. The CDR3 DNA reads as TGTGCCAGCAGTGAAGGGGCCGGCGGCTACACCTTC. This gives the protein CASSEGAGGYTF. The full variable domain, with the rest looked up from reference TRBV2 and TRBJ1-2, is EPEVTQTPSHQVTQMGQEVILRCVPISNHLYFYWYRQILGQKVEFLVSFYNNEISEKSEIFDDQFSVERPDGSNFTLKIRSTKLEDSAMYFCASSEGAGGYTFGSGTRLTVV.

The chain combines TRBV6-5 with TRBJ2-5; unclear D gene. Trimming took off 9 bases at V and 4 bases at J, with 18 bases between the two ends. The CDR3 has 14 residues. Germline V CDR1 and CDR2: MNHEY, SVGAGI. CDR3 residues: CASRVTSVGETQYF. CDR3 nucleotides: TGTGCCAGTAGGGTGACATCGGTAGGAGAGACCCAGTACTTC.

The rearrangement uses TRBV11-1 and TRBJ1-6; D remains unclear. V was cut by 4 bases and J by 6 bases, with 13 bases left in between. CDR3 length: 15 residues. Germline loops: CDR1 SGHAT, CDR2 FQDESV (reference sequence). CDR3 nucleotides: TGTGCCAGCAGCTCGCGGTCTCTGGGTAATTCACCCCTCCACTTT. Amino acid sequence: CASSSRSLGNSPLHF.

The chain joins TRBV28 to TRBJ1-1, with a weak D call TRBD1 (5 bases). Germline CDR1 and CDR2: MDHEN and SYDVKM. V shed 1 base and J shed 6 bases, with 9 bases lying between them. The CDR3 consists of 13 residues. In DNA, the CDR3 is TGTGCCAGCAGTTTATCGGGGGGACCTGAAGCTTTCTTT. The encoded protein is CASSLSGGPEAFF.

The genes are TRBV5-6 and TRBJ2-3; D is perhaps TRBD1 or TRBD2 (5 bases each). Per germline, CDR1 SGHDT and CDR2 YYEEEE. CDR3 length: 15 residues. Trimming stripped 3 bases from V and 3 bases from J, with 14 bases between. The CDR3 here is CASSSPGSLTDTQYF. CDR3 DNA: TGTGCCAGCAGCTCTCCAGGGAGTTTAACAGATACGCAGTATTTT.

This chain joins TRBV19 and TRBJ2-5, with no clear D. V shed 6 bases and J shed 3 bases, with 11 bases lying between them. The CDR3 length is 13 residues. The V gene's germline CDR1 is LNHDA and CDR2 SQIVND (reference sequence). This CDR3 reads CASRENSKETQYF. The CDR3 DNA reads TGTGCCAGTAGGGAGAATAGCAAAGAGACCCAGTACTTC.

CDR3 amino acids: CASSEDCERRTNSGANVLTF. CDR3 DNA: TGCGCCAGCAGTGAGGACTGCGAACGGAGGACCAACTCTGGGGCCAACGTCCTGACTTTC. V usage is TRBV10-1 and J usage is TRBJ2-6, with D perhaps TRBD2 (5 bases). This CDR3 spans 20 amino acids. V was cut by 2 bases and J by 0 bases, with 20 bases left in between. Germline V CDR1 and CDR2: WNHNN, SYGVQD (reference sequence).

As for this clone: Possible read error: a much larger clone is one base away. V and J are TRBV11-2 and TRBJ2-7; possible D gene TRBD1, 6 bases. This CDR3 is built from 13 residues. V lost 2 bases to trimming and J lost 3 bases, with 8 bases between them. CDR1 is SGHAT, CDR2 FQNNGV, per germline. The CDR3 loop reads CASSLKDSYEQYV. DNA of the CDR3: TGTGCCAGCAGCTTAAAGGACAGCTACGAGCAGTACGTC.

The chain carries TRBV12-3 or TRBV12-4 and TRBJ1-6; 8 bases agree with TRBD1. V lost 5 bases, J lost 14 bases, and 8 bases stayed unmatched. This CDR3 has 13 residues. This CDR3 reads CASSQDRVPTLHF. CDR3 nucleotides: TGTGCCAGCAGTCAGGACAGGGTACCAACCCTCCACTTT.

This sequence joins TRBV5-8 and TRBJ2-3, with TRBD2 identical over 7 bases. This CDR3 has 16 amino acids. V lost 7 bases to trimming and J lost 4 bases; unmatched junction nucleotides: 15. Germline CDR1 SGHTS, CDR2 YDEGEE. The CDR3 sequence is CASPQALATLPDTQYF. DNA of the CDR3: TGTGCCAGCCCTCAGGCACTAGCGACTTTGCCAGATACGCAGTATTTT.

This clone has more than one count but fewer than ten. The genes are TRBV19 and TRBJ2-2; no firm D call. Trimming took 6 bases from V and 1 from J, leaving 9 bases between them. The germline gives CDR1 LNHDA, CDR2 SQIVND (reference sequence). The CDR3 runs to 14 residues. CDR3 residues: CASRNSVNTGELFF. The CDR3 nucleotides are TGTGCCAGTAGGAACTCCGTGAACACCGGGGAGCTGTTTTTT.

This clone was found a few times. The rearrangement uses TRBV6-5 and TRBJ1-6, with D possibly matching TRBD1 (5 bases). The CDR3 totals 13 residues. Germline V CDR1 and CDR2: MNHEY, SVGAGI. Deletions cut 6 bases from V and 6 bases from J, with 9 bases between. The chain's CDR3 is CASRHDSNSPLHF. The CDR3 coding sequence is TGTGCCAGCAGGCACGACAGTAATTCACCCCTCCACTTT.

This rearrangement joins TRBV29-1 to TRBJ1-2; D gene unclear. This CDR3 is 15 amino acids long. In germline, CDR1 is SQVTM, CDR2 ANQGSEA. V was pared by 3 bases and J by 4 bases, with 18 bases between. DNA of the CDR3: TGCAGCGTTGAGAGAGGGAGGGAACGGAGCTATGGCTACACCTTC. It translates to CSVERGRERSYGYTF.

The chain recombines TRBV27 with TRBJ2-5, with a weak D call TRBD1 (6 bases). V was cut by 6 bases and J by 2 bases, with 10 bases left in between. The CDR3 spans 13 residues. Germline V lookup: CDR1 MNHEY, CDR2 SMNVEV (reference sequence). The DNA for the CDR3 is TGTGCCAGCAGCCCGGGACAACAAGAGACCCAGTACTTC. It codes for CASSPGQQETQYF.

The chain uses TRBV9 and TRBJ1-1; D is unclear. Trimming took 4 bases from V and 4 from J, leaving 14 bases between them. The CDR3 sequence is 14 residues long. Germline CDR1 SGDLS, CDR2 YYNGEE. CDR3 protein: CASSPISGPTEAFF. CDR3 DNA sequence: TGTGCCAGCAGCCCCATTTCCGGCCCCACTGAAGCTTTCTTT.

This clone was observed a handful of times. This chain connects TRBV15 to TRBJ1-2; D is perhaps TRBD1 (5 bases). The germline CDR1 and CDR2 sequences are LNHNV and YYDKDF (reference sequence). The CDR3 covers 14 residues. The ends were cut back, 0 bases at V and 4 bases at J, with 9 bases in the middle. CDR3 sequence reads: CATSRDWGSYGYTF. Written as DNA, the CDR3 is TGTGCCACCAGCAGAGATTGGGGGTCCTATGGCTACACCTTC.

V is TRBV11-2 and J is TRBJ2-3, with 8 nucleotides matching TRBD2. The CDR3 contains 15 residues. The V segment lost 5 bases and the J segment 2 bases; nucleotides outside the gene matches: 6. CDR1 SGHAT and CDR2 FQNNGV come from the germline V gene. In DNA form, the CDR3 reads TGTGCCAGCAGCCGAACGGGGGGGGTCACAGATACGCAGTATTTT. It translates to CASSRTGGVTDTQYF. Full variable domain (remainder filled in from reference TRBV11-2 and TRBJ2-3): EAGVAQSPRYKIIEKRQSVAFWCNPISGHATLYWYQQILGQGPKLLIQFQNNGVVDDSQLPKDRFSAERLKGVDSTLKIQPAKLEDSAVYLCASSRTGGVTDTQYFGPGTRLTVL.

This chain links TRBV24-1 with TRBJ2-5; 9 positions agree with TRBD1. CDR1 and CDR2 from the germline V gene are KGHDR and SFDVKD. The CDR3 extends over 16 amino acids. Trimming took 6 bases from V and 2 from J; bases not matched to a gene: 9. The CDR3 loop reads CATSSYRDREQETQYF. In DNA, the CDR3 is TGTGCCACCAGTTCCTACCGGGACAGGGAGCAAGAGACCCAGTACTTC.